This T cell receptor (beta chain) came from a study of beta chain features in type 1 diabetes (dated by TCRdb to 2016 to 2019). Background for the entire study: Patients and healthy donors did not differ in mean age, gender distribution, total cell number or subset yield. Whereas all 30 or so donors provided naive and central memory subsets, regulatory and stem cell-like memory subsets were isolated from just 8 patients and roughly eight healthy donors. In the study, TCRB repertoires of sorted circulating CD4+ T cell subsets from recently diagnosed type 1 diabetes patients were compared with those of matched healthy donors. A total of 90 million to 120 million sorted cells were examined across all samples, and a strong correlation was observed between cell number per subset and RNA yield. Overall results and qualifications from the work: Sequencing cDNA rather than genomic DNA could over-represent highly expressing activated cells, although activation and CD3 levels did not differ between groups. Patients with type 1 diabetes made fewer insertions and deleted more nucleotides at VDJ recombination sites, implying thymic rearrangement abnormalities. Naive, central memory and regulatory TCRB repertoires appeared more similar among patients than among healthy donors. In all four CD4+ subsets, TCRB CDR3 length was moderately but significantly shorter in type 1 diabetes patients. Because small numbers of individuals were included in the HLA sub-analyses, any influence of HLA type on TCRB rearrangement was left unresolved. Shorter templates might have been favored by PCR, but patient and control samples were amplified and corrected together, so both groups would have been affected equally by any skew.

Only a few counts were recorded for this clone. Which antigen it targets is not known. No qualities accompany the bases; no much larger clone lies one base away. The germline V gene gives CDR1 as SGHRS and CDR2 as YFSETQ. The junction shows trimming of 3 bases on V and 6 bases on J, plus 17 bases between the germline ends. Counted from cysteine to phenylalanine, this CDR3 has 15 amino acids. Of the read, only the CDR3 DNA is kept; its 45 bases are in frame from base 1. The High Capacity cDNA Reverse Transcription Kit was used to reverse transcribe all of the isolated RNA, meaning that expressed TCRB transcripts were what got sequenced. Deep immunoSEQ sequencing was applied to naive, central memory and regulatory T cell samples, giving an average of roughly 3.5 million total reads per sample. After sorted cells were lysed in RLT buffer, RNA was extracted with DNase-treated RNeasy Micro or Mini kits, with the choice depending on cell number. To prevent cross-contamination, every cell subset was processed on its own, while patient and healthy donor samples were processed together. TCRB sequences were amplified from cDNA with the immunoSEQ multiplex PCR, producing 87-bp fragments spanning the CDR3 region. Sequencing of the amplicons was done on the Illumina HiSeq platform. For the original study's pipeline: PCR bias was corrected computationally using synthetic template baselines, and reads within Hamming distance 2 were collapsed, with unmergeable singletons discarded. By aligning reads against IMGT, V, D and J genes, CDR3 length, and insertions or deletions at six rearrangement sites were assigned. Clonotype counts were normalized to sorted cell number within each subset before computing true diversity and Gini coefficients with the tcR R package. The overlap coefficient, calculated on TCRB nucleotide sequences, was used to quantify repertoire sharing. Not all clones reach the TCRdb copy of this immuneACCESS table, which keeps in-frame sequences only. Checked studies attribute under half of the gap to unresolved V genes and leave the rest unexplained. V and J calls and clone size come straight from that table; D and trimming were deduced from the DNA. The sample records 150,000 to 200,000 clones, 7% to 9% of which are singletons. The top ten clones comprise roughly 0.5% of the sample.

Each donor gave one peripheral blood draw, roughly 110 mL on average, collected into heparinised tubes. Using a panel that included CD45RO, CCR7, CD25, CD127, CD95 and CD27, naive, central memory, regulatory and stem cell-like memory CD4+ T cells were sorted on a BD FACSAria II. A purity above 98% was achieved for all sorted populations. PBMCs were separated immediately by Lymphoprep density gradient centrifugation and were stained directly, without being cultured. Samples were stained and sorted in pairs, with one healthy donor and one patient per experiment, so that batch effects were minimized. The sequence links TRBV5-1 to TRBJ2-3, with a tentative D gene TRBD1 over 6 matching bases. Sequenced sample: central memory CD4+ T cells from blood. The receptor was isolated from a man in his late teens or twenties with type 1 diabetes. CDR3 reads: CASSSNYEGVDTQYF. The bases are TGCGCCAGCAGCTCGAATTACGAGGGGGTGGATACGCAGTATTTT.